The 3 T cell receptor beta chains reported below all come from one sample, sequenced in a study of cytomegalovirus exposure and HLA in healthy donors. 60 Vbeta and 13 Jbeta primers were used in PCR. The protocol was immunoSEQ multiplex PCR, while the TCRdb copy is restricted to in-frame clones and leaves out a portion. The sample yields more than 85,000 clones, approximately 71% seen once. The sample comprised PBMCs. Receptor source: a woman between 65 and 79 years old in good health and CMV-seropositive.

The rearrangement joins TRBV7-3 to TRBJ2-3; TRBD1 agrees at 8 bases. V lost 5 bases and J lost 10; bases outside the gene matches: 11. Germline V gene data show CDR1 as SGHTA and CDR2 as FQGTGA. CDR3 length equals 14 residues. Written as DNA, the CDR3 is TGTGCCAGCAGCCTTTCGGGACAGGTGCGGTCGCAGTATTTT. Translated, it gives CASSLSGQVRSQYF.

The genes are TRBV4-2 and TRBJ2-1; D possibly corresponds to TRBD1 (5 bases). The CDR3 has 16 residues. Trimming stripped 4 bases from V and 6 bases from J, with 19 bases between. Germline V gene lookup returns CDR1 LGHNA and CDR2 YNFKEQ. The CDR3 coding sequence is TGTGCCAGCAGCCCTACAGGTGGTTCAACAATCAATGAGCAGTTCTTC. It is translated as CASSPTGGSTINEQFF.

The genes are TRBV30 and TRBJ2-1, with 10 bases identical to TRBD2. CDR1 is GTSNPN, CDR2 SVGIG, per germline (reference sequence). CDR3 length: 17 amino acids. The junction had 8 bases not matched to a gene; V was cut back by 0 bases and J by 3 bases. This CDR3 is CAWSVHLLAGVYNEQFF. CDR3 bases: TGTGCCTGGAGTGTACATCTTCTAGCGGGGGTCTACAATGAGCAGTTCTTC.